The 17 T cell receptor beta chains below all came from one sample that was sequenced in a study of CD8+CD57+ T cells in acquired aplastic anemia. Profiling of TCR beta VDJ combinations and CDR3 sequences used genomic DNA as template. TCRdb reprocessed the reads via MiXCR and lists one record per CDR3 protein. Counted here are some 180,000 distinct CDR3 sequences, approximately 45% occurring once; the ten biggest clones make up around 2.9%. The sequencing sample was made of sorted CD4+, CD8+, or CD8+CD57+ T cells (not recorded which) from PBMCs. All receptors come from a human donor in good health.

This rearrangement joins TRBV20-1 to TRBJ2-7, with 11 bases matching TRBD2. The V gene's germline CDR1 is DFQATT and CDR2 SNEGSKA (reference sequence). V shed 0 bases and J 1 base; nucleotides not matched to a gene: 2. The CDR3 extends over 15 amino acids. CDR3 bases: TGCAGTGCTAGAGATCGGACTAGCGGGTCCTACGAGCAGTACTTC. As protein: CSARDRTSGSYEQYF.

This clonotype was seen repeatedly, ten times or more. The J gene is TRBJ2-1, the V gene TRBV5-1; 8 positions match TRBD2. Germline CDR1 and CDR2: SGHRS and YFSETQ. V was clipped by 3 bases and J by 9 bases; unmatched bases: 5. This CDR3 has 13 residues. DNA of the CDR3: TGCGCCAGCAGCTCACCGGCGGGAGGTGAGCAGTTCTTC. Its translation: CASSSPAGGEQFF.

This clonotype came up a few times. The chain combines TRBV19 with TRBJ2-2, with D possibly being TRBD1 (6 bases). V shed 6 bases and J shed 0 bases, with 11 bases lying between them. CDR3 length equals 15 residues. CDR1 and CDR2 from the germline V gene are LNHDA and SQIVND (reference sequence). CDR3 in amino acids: CASRLQGANTGELFF. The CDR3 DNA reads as TGTGCCAGTAGACTACAGGGCGCGAACACCGGGGAGCTGTTTTTT.

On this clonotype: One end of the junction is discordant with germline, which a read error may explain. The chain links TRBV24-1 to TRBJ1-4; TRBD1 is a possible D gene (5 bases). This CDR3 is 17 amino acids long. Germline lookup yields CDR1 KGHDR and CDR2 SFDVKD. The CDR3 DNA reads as TGTGCCACGAGTGGAAGCTCGGGGGTAACGGGTAATGAAAAACTGTTTTTT. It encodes CATSGSSGVTGNEKLFF.

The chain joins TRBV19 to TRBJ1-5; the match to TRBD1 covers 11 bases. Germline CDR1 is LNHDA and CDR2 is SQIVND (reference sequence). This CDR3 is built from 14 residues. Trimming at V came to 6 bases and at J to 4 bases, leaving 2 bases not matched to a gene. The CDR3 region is CASRDRGRNQPQHF. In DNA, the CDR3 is TGTGCCAGTAGGGACAGGGGGCGAAATCAGCCCCAGCATTTT.

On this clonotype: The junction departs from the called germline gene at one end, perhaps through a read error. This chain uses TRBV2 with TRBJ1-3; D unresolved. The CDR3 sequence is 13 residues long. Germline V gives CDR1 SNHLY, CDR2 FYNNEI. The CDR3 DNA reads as TGTGTCAGCAATGGGGATCGGGGAAACACCATATACTTT. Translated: CVSNGDRGNTIYF.

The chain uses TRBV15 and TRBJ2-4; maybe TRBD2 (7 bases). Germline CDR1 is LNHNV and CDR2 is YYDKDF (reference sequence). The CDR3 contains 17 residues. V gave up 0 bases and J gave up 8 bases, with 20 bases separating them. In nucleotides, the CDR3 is TGTGCCACCAGCAGAGATTTCGGGGGGCTAATGGTTGACATTCAGTACTTC. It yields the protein CATSRDFGGLMVDIQYF.

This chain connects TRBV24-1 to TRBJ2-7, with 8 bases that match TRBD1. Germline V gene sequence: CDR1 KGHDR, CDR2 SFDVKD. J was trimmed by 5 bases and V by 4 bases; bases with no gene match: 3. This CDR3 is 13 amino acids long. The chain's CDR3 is CATSDPTGDEQYF. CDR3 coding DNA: TGTGCCACCAGTGACCCGACAGGGGACGAGCAGTACTTC.

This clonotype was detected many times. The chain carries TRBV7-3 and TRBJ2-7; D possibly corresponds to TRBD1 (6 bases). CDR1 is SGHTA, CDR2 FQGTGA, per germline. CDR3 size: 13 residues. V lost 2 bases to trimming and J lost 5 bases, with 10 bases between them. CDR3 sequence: CASSLEQGNEQYF. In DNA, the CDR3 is TGTGCCAGCAGCTTAGAACAGGGTAACGAGCAGTACTTC.

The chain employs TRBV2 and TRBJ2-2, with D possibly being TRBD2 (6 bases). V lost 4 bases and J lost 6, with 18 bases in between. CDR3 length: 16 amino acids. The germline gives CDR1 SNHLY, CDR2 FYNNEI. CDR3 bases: TGTGCCAGCAGTGGAAGGCGGGGACTCTTGGCCGGGGAGCTGTTTTTT. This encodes CASSGRRGLLAGELFF.

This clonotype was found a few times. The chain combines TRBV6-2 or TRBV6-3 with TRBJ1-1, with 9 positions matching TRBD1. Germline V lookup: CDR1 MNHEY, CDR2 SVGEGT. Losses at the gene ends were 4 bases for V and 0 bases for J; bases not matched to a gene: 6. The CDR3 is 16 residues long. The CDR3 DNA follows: TGTGCCAGCAGTTTCCGGACAGGGGCGGTGAACACTGAAGCTTTCTTT. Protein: CASSFRTGAVNTEAFF.

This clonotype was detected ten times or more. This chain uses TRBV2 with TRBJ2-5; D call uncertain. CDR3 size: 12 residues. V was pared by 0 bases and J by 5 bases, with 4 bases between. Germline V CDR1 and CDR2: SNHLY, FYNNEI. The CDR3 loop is CASSEAAETQYF. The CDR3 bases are TGTGCCAGCAGTGAAGCCGCGGAGACCCAGTACTTC.

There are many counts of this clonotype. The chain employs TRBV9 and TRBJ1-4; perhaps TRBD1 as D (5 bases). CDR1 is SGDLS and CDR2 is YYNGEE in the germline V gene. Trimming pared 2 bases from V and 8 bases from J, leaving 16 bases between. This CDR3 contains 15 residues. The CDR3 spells CASSVSGQREEKLFF. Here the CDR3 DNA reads TGTGCCAGCAGCGTCTCGGGGCAGAGGGAAGAAAAACTGTTTTTT.

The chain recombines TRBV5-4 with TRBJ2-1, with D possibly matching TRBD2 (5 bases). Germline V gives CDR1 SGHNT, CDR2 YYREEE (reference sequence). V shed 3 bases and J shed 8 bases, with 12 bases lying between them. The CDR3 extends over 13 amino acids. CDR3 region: CASSWIISDEQFF. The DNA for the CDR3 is TGTGCCAGCAGCTGGATAATTAGCGATGAGCAGTTCTTC.

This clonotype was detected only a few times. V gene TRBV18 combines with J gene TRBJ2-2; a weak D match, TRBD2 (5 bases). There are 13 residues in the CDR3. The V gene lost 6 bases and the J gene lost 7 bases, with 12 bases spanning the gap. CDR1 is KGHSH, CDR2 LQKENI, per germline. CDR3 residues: CASSLGLFGELFF. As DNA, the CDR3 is TGTGCCAGCTCCCTCGGACTGTTCGGGGAGCTGTTTTTT.

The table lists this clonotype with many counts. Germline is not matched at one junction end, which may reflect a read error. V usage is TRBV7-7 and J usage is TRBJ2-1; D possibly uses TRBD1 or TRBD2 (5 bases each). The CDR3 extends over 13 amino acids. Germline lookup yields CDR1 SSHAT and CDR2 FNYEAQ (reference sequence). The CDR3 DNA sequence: TGTGCTAGCAGCTTCCGGGGCTCCAATGAGCAGTTCTTC. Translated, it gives CASSFRGSNEQFF. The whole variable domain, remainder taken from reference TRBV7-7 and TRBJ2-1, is GAGVSQSPRYKVTKRGQDVTLRCDPISSHATLYWYQQALGQGPEFLTYFNYEAQPDKSGLPSDRFSAERPEGSISTLTIQRTEQRDSAMYRCASSFRGSNEQFFGPGTRLTVL.

CDR3 region: CASSDGGRGETQYF. The CDR3 DNA follows: TGCGCCAGCAGTGACGGGGGGCGGGGAGAGACCCAGTACTTC. V usage is TRBV10-1 and J usage is TRBJ2-5, with D maybe TRBD2 (7 bases). Germline V gene data show CDR1 as WNHNN and CDR2 as SYGVQD (reference sequence). The ends were cut back, 3 bases at V and 4 bases at J, with 12 bases in the middle. The CDR3 is 14 residues long.